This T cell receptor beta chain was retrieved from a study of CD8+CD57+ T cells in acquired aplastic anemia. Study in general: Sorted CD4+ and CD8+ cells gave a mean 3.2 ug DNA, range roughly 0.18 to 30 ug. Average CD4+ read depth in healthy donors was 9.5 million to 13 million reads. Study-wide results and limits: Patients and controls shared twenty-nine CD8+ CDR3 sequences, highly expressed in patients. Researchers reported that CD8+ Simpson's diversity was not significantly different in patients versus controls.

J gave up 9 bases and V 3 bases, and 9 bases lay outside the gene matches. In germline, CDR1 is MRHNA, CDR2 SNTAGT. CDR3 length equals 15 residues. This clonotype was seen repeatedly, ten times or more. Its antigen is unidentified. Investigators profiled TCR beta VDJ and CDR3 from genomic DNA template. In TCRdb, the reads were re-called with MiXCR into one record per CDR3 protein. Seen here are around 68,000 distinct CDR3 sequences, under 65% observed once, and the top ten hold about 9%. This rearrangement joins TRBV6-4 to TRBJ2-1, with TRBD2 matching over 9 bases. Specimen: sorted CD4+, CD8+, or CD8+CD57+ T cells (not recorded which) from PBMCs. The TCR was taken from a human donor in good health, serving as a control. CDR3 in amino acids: CASSEEGGGASEQFF. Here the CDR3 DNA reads TGTGCCAGCAGTGAGGAAGGCGGGGGGGCCAGTGAGCAGTTCTTC.